A single sample is the source of the 15 T cell receptor beta chains below, sequenced in a study of CD8 T cells in ankylosing spondylitis. Study-wide results and caveats: Characteristic of ankylosing spondylitis blood, it appeared, was a TCR beta motif comprising eight highly homologous variants.

MiXCR, applied by TCRdb to the 5' RACE reads, yields one record per CDR3 protein. Of over 600,000 distinct CDR3 sequences in the sample, about 20% were seen once. These receptors have no identified antigens. What was sequenced was blood, either unsorted or a sorted T cell fraction (not recorded which). These receptors all come from a male donor with ankylosing spondylitis.

This clonotype was seen a few times. The chain is built from TRBV20-1 and TRBJ2-1; D perhaps matches TRBD2 (6 bases). The CDR3 covers 13 residues. Trimming cost V 3 bases and J 4 bases, with 10 bases left between them. The germline V gene has CDR1 DFQATT and CDR2 SNEGSKA (reference sequence). The CDR3 DNA reads TGCAGTGCTAGGTTCGGGGGATACAATGAGCAGTTCTTC. Translated: CSARFGGYNEQFF.

The chain is built from TRBV20-1 and TRBJ1-1; D call uncertain. The CDR3 length is 12 residues. Germline V gives CDR1 DFQATT, CDR2 SNEGSKA (reference sequence). Trimming pared 3 bases from V and 7 bases from J, leaving 12 bases between. CDR3 sequence: CSARRRLHEAFF. The CDR3 nucleotides are TGCAGTGCTAGGAGGCGGCTGCATGAAGCTTTCTTT.

This clonotype came up once. The chain employs TRBV6-1 and TRBJ2-7; 8 nucleotides align to TRBD1. This CDR3 has 14 residues. Germline CDR1 is MNHNS and CDR2 is SASEGT. Trimming removed 5 bases from V and 4 bases from J; junction bases left unmatched: 7. The CDR3 DNA follows: TGTGCCAGCAGTACCTGGACAGGGTGGTACGAGCAGTACTTC. Translation: CASSTWTGWYEQYF.

The sample holds a few counts of this clonotype. V and J are TRBV2 and TRBJ1-3; 7 positions agree with TRBD1. CDR1 is SNHLY and CDR2 is FYNNEI in the germline V gene. The V segment lost 5 bases and the J segment 8 bases; nucleotides outside the gene matches: 9. The CDR3 has 14 residues. This CDR3 is CASSLTQGGDTIYF. Here the CDR3 DNA reads TGTGCCAGCAGTTTGACCCAGGGGGGAGACACCATATATTTT.

The V gene is TRBV9, the J gene TRBJ2-7; TRBD2 agrees at 8 bases. The CDR3 is 15 amino acids. CDR1 SGDLS and CDR2 YYNGEE come from the germline V gene. Trimming removed 0 bases from V and 0 bases from J; junction bases left unmatched: 2. The CDR3 DNA sequence: TGTGCCAGCAGCGTAGGAGCGGGGGTCTCCTACGAGCAGTACTTC. Residues: CASSVGAGVSYEQYF.

This clonotype appeared a few times. The chain combines TRBV5-6 with TRBJ1-2, with 9 bases aligning to TRBD1. CDR1 and CDR2 (germline): SGHDT, YYEEEE. This CDR3 is built from 13 residues. Trimming at V came to 6 bases and at J to 10 bases, leaving 10 bases not matched to a gene. The CDR3, as DNA: TGTGCCAGCACCGTACCGGGACAGGGATTCTACACCTTC. Protein: CASTVPGQGFYTF.

Only a few counts were recorded for this clonotype. CDR3 sequence reads: CSAGSTVKAYNEQFF. The CDR3, as DNA: TGCAGTGCTGGATCAACAGTGAAAGCTTACAATGAGCAGTTCTTC. The chain combines TRBV20-1 with TRBJ2-1; D uncertain. Germline values: CDR1 DFQATT, CDR2 SNEGSKA (reference sequence). The length of the CDR3 is 15 residues. V shed 5 bases and J shed 4 bases, with 18 bases lying between them.

This clonotype was observed a handful of times. The chain joins TRBV9 to TRBJ1-2; D gene uncertain. CDR3 length: 12 amino acids. Trimming took off 0 bases at V and 7 bases at J, with 7 bases between the two ends. Germline-derived CDR1 and CDR2 are SGDLS and YYNGEE. This chain's CDR3 is CASSVDGFGYTF. The DNA for the CDR3 is TGTGCCAGCAGCGTAGACGGGTTTGGCTACACCTTC. Full variable domain (outside the CDR3, taken from reference TRBV9 and TRBJ1-2): DSGVTQTPKHLITATGQRVTLRCSPRSGDLSVYWYQQSLDQGLQFLIQYYNGEERAKGNILERFSAQQFPDLHSELNLSSLELGDSALYFCASSVDGFGYTFGSGTRLTVV.

This clonotype was counted between two and nine times. This chain links TRBV20-1 with TRBJ2-5; TRBD2 agrees at 12 bases. The CDR3 has 14 residues. Per the germline V gene, CDR1 is DFQATT and CDR2 is SNEGSKA (reference sequence). Losses at the gene ends were 5 bases for V and 4 bases for J; bases not matched to a gene: 5. CDR3 sequence: CSAARTSGTETQYF. The CDR3 bases are TGCAGTGCTGCAAGGACTAGCGGGACAGAGACCCAGTACTTC.

The CDR3 sequence: CASRAGVYNEQFF. CDR3 coding DNA: TGTGCCAGCCGGGCGGGGGTCTACAATGAGCAGTTCTTC. The chain links TRBV7-9 to TRBJ2-1, with 7 bases aligning to TRBD2. V was pared by 8 bases and J by 3 bases, with 4 bases of the junction left unmatched. This CDR3 comprises 13 residues. In germline, CDR1 is SEHNR, CDR2 FQNEAQ (reference sequence).

This clonotype was seen a handful of times. V is TRBV9 and J is TRBJ1-6, with a weak D call TRBD1 (5 bases). Trimming took 3 bases from V and 7 from J, leaving 11 bases between them. This CDR3 has 14 residues. The germline V gene has CDR1 SGDLS and CDR2 YYNGEE. CDR3 loop: CASSEQVSNSPLHF. The CDR3 bases are TGTGCCAGCAGCGAACAGGTCAGCAATTCACCCCTCCACTTT. Supplemented by reference TRBV9 and TRBJ1-6, the full variable domain reads DSGVTQTPKHLITATGQRVTLRCSPRSGDLSVYWYQQSLDQGLQFLIQYYNGEERAKGNILERFSAQQFPDLHSELNLSSLELGDSALYFCASSEQVSNSPLHFGNGTRLTVT.

A few counts support this clonotype. The chain carries TRBV27 and TRBJ1-6; D is undetermined. CDR3 length equals 13 residues. The V and J ends lost 8 bases and 3 bases respectively, with 8 bases between them. Germline loops: CDR1 MNHEY, CDR2 SMNVEV (reference sequence). CDR3 DNA sequence: TGTGCCAGCGCCGCCGGCTATAATTCACCCCTCCACTTT. Its protein is CASAAGYNSPLHF.

The chain employs TRBV29-1 and TRBJ2-2; 9 nucleotides match TRBD1. This CDR3 has 13 residues. The trim removed 7 bases at V and 2 bases at J, leaving 2 bases unmatched. Germline V gene data show CDR1 as SQVTM and CDR2 as ANQGSEA. CDR3 nucleotides: TGCAGCGGGGGACAGGGTAACACCGGGGAGCTGTTTTTT. Translated: CSGGQGNTGELFF.

The gene calls are TRBV7-9 and TRBJ2-1; D not certain. The CDR3 is 12 amino acids. CDR1 is SEHNR, CDR2 FQNEAQ, per germline (reference sequence). V was trimmed by 2 bases and J by 8 bases, leaving 7 bases between them. Here the CDR3 reads CASSLTAYEQFF. CDR3 DNA: TGTGCCAGCAGCTTAACAGCGTATGAGCAGTTCTTC.

The chain links TRBV20-1 to TRBJ2-3, with D uncertain. The CDR3 contains 17 residues. V was trimmed by 6 bases and J by 2 bases, leaving 24 bases between them. Looked up from germline, CDR1 is DFQATT and CDR2 is SNEGSKA (reference sequence). CDR3 nucleotides: TGCAGTGCCGCGCAGGAACTACCGAAAGATAACACAGATACGCAGTATTTT. Translation gives CSAAQELPKDNTDTQYF.